These T cell receptor beta chains were read from a single sample in a study of spatial heterogeneity in lung cancer. TCRdb used MiXCR to reprocess the 5' RACE reads, holding one entry per CDR3 protein. The top ten hold less than 25% of the sample, which has some 97,000 distinct CDR3 sequences, nearly 4.5% seen once. The sequencing used lung tumor tissue, collected at surgery. The receptors were sampled from a male donor with early-stage non-small cell lung cancer. Both conserved end residues are part of each CDR3. The D gene is left open where the match is weak. The size field is filled for only some rows; it gives once, few, many or a size class.

V gene	clone size	D gene	J gene	CDR3 protein	CDR3 DNA
TRBV20-1	many	-	TRBJ1-2	CSARDLVYGYTF	TGCAGTGCTAGAGATCTGGTCTATGGCTACACCTTC
TRBV7-2	many	TRBD1	TRBJ2-5	CASSSTGTQTGLRETQYF	TGTGCCAGCAGCTCTACGGGAACTCAGACAGGGTTACGAGAGACCCAGTACTTC
TRBV12-3/TRBV12-4	many	TRBD1	TRBJ1-1	CAGRQGQNTEAFF	TGTGCCGGACGACAGGGACAGAACACTGAAGCTTTCTTT
TRBV7-9	many	-	TRBJ1-1	CASSHDIQGQAFF	TGTGCCAGCAGCCATGATATACAGGGACAAGCTTTCTTT
TRBV18	-	-	TRBJ1-1	CASYAEAIKLNTEAFF	TGTGCCAGCTATGCCGAAGCTATCAAGTTGAACACTGAAGCTTTCTTT
TRBV4-1	many	TRBD1	TRBJ2-7	CASSQDLDRLSYEQYF	TGCGCCAGCAGCCAAGACTTGGACAGGCTCTCCTACGAGCAGTACTTC
TRBV2	many	-	TRBJ2-3	CASNLDRRDTQYF	TGTGCCAGCAACCTCGACCGTCGAGATACGCAGTATTTT
TRBV11-2	many	-	TRBJ1-2	CASSKKWDSEDLNF	TGTGCCAGCAGCAAAAAATGGGACTCCGAAGACCTCAACTTC
TRBV27	-	TRBD2	TRBJ2-1	CASSPGTSGRGEQFF	TGTGCCAGCAGTCCCGGGACTAGCGGGAGAGGGGAGCAGTTCTTC
TRBV5-1	-	-	TRBJ2-7	CASSLGSIAYEQYF	TGCGCCAGCAGCTTGGGGAGCATAGCCTACGAGCAGTACTTC
TRBV12-3/TRBV12-4	many	-	TRBJ1-1	CASSLDSGRNTEAFF	TGTGCCAGCAGTTTAGATTCGGGACGGAACACTGAAGCTTTCTTT
TRBV13	-	-	TRBJ2-7	CASSGRRDSPYEQYF	TGTGCCAGCAGCGGACGCCGGGACTCTCCCTACGAGCAGTACTTC
TRBV20-1	many	TRBD1	TRBJ1-1	CSAVTGGAPEAFF	TGCAGTGCTGTCACAGGGGGCGCCCCTGAAGCTTTCTTT
TRBV24-1	many	-	TRBJ1-2	CATSDEGLKGYTF	TGTGCCACCAGTGATGAGGGACTCAAGGGCTACACCTTC
TRBV12-3/TRBV12-4	many	-	TRBJ1-4	CASSLVVAEKLFF	TGTGCCAGCAGTTTAGTCGTTGCTGAAAAACTGTTTTTT
TRBV29-1	few	TRBD1	TRBJ2-7	CSVVGIQGTAYEQYF	TGCAGCGTTGTGGGAATACAGGGGACCGCCTACGAGCAGTACTTC
TRBV6-6	many	-	TRBJ1-1	CASGGLQETEAFF	TGTGCCAGCGGAGGGCTACAGGAGACTGAAGCTTTCTTT
TRBV10-2	many	TRBD2	TRBJ2-3	CASFLAGGGTDTQYF	TGCGCCAGCTTTCTCGCGGGAGGTGGTACAGATACGCAGTATTTT
TRBV20-1	-	-	TRBJ1-1	CSAGGGWTEAFF	TGCAGTGCTGGGGGCGGGTGGACTGAAGCTTTCTTT
TRBV6-5	few	-	TRBJ2-7	CASSPWVGEMIFINYEQYF	TGTGCCAGCAGCCCTTGGGTAGGGGAAATGATTTTTATCAACTACGAGCAGTACTTC
TRBV4-1	many	-	TRBJ1-1	CASSQDEAGRFTEAFF	TGCGCCAGCAGCCAAGATGAAGCAGGGCGTTTCACTGAAGCTTTCTTT
TRBV20-1	few	TRBD2	TRBJ2-1	CSARERTSGRMEQFF	TGCAGTGCTAGAGAGAGGACTAGCGGGAGAATGGAGCAGTTCTTC
TRBV12-5	many	TRBD2	TRBJ2-1	CASGFSLAGYYNEQFF	TGTGCTAGTGGTTTCAGCCTAGCGGGCTACTACAATGAGCAGTTCTTC
TRBV27	many	TRBD2	TRBJ2-1	CASSPSLTSGREGEQFF	TGTGCCAGCAGTCCGTCCCTGACTAGCGGGAGGGAGGGTGAGCAGTTCTTC
TRBV3-1	many	TRBD1	TRBJ2-5	CASSLAGDRALETQYF	TGTGCCAGCAGCCTTGCTGGGGACAGGGCTTTAGAGACCCAGTACTTC
TRBV6-1	many	-	TRBJ1-1	CASRVNLDTEAFF	TGTGCCAGCAGGGTTAATTTGGACACTGAAGCTTTCTTT
TRBV29-1	-	-	TRBJ2-5	CSGQEGEETQYF	TGCAGCGGTCAAGAGGGGGAAGAGACCCAGTACTTC
TRBV20-1	few	TRBD1	TRBJ2-2	CSASRGPGELFF	TGCAGTGCATCCAGGGGGCCCGGGGAGCTGTTTTTT
TRBV19	many	-	TRBJ2-1	CASSIEDFTPYNEQFF	TGTGCCAGTAGTATAGAAGACTTTACGCCCTACAATGAGCAGTTCTTC
TRBV20-1	few	-	TRBJ1-6	CSAVTANSPLHF	TGCAGTGCTGTGACGGCCAATTCACCCCTCCACTTT
TRBV28	many	-	TRBJ1-4	CASSPTWGDSNEKLFF	TGTGCCAGCAGTCCCACATGGGGGGATTCTAATGAAAAACTGTTTTTT
TRBV4-2	many	-	TRBJ1-1	CASSQVKEGVNTEAFF	TGTGCCAGCAGCCAAGTAAAGGAAGGGGTGAACACTGAAGCTTTCTTT
TRBV6-1	many	TRBD2	TRBJ2-7	CASSEGGPSGIFVYEQYF	TGTGCCAGCAGTGAAGGAGGACCTAGCGGGATCTTCGTTTACGAGCAGTACTTC
TRBV29-1	few	TRBD1	TRBJ1-2	CSVGQGIDGYTF	TGCAGCGTTGGACAGGGAATCGATGGCTACACCTTC
TRBV4-2	few	-	TRBJ2-2	CASSQGTDTGELFF	TGTGCCAGCAGCCAAGGCACGGACACCGGGGAGCTGTTTTTT
TRBV4-1	many	-	TRBJ1-4	CASSQTLGLREKLFF	TGCGCCAGCAGCCAAACGTTGGGGCTAAGGGAAAAACTGTTTTTT
TRBV5-1	many	-	TRBJ2-5	CASSLGSYQETQYF	TGCGCCAGCAGCTTGGGGTCGTACCAAGAGACCCAGTACTTC
TRBV18	many	TRBD1	TRBJ2-7	CASSPTGTGEAEQYF	TGTGCCAGCTCGCCTACCGGGACAGGGGAAGCCGAGCAGTACTTC
TRBV5-1	many	-	TRBJ1-1	CASSLATGPYRNTEAFF	TGCGCCAGCAGCTTGGCCACGGGACCCTACCGTAACACTGAAGCTTTCTTT
TRBV5-1	-	-	TRBJ1-4	CASSKDRRATNEKLFF	TGCGCCAGCAGCAAAGACAGGAGAGCAACTAATGAAAAACTGTTTTTT
TRBV29-1	many	-	TRBJ1-1	CSVVEDREAAFF	TGCAGCGTTGTGGAAGATCGGGAAGCAGCTTTCTTT
TRBV6-5	many	-	TRBJ2-2	CASSALGAGELFF	TGTGCCAGCAGTGCCCTGGGCGCCGGGGAGCTGTTTTTT